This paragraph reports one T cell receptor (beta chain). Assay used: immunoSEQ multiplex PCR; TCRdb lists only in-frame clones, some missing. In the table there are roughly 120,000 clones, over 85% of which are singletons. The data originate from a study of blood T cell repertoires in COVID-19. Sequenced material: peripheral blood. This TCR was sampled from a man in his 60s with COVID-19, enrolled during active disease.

The CDR3 region is CASSIGGPETGNTIYF. The CDR3 nucleotides are TGTGCCAGCTCAATAGGGGGCCCCGAGACTGGAAACACCATATATTTT. This sequence joins TRBV18 and TRBJ1-3, with 7 positions matching TRBD1. There are 16 residues in the CDR3. CDR1 and CDR2 (germline): KGHSH, LQKENI. V lost 5 bases, J lost 2 bases, and 9 bases stayed unmatched.